Shown below are 25 T cell receptor beta chains from a single sample sequenced in a study of shared clonotypes between healthy human individuals. Sequencing used immunoSEQ multiplex PCR; TCRdb keeps in-frame clones, though not all of them. The data hold approximately 2,300,000 clones, with roughly 90% observed a single time. The source material was naive CD4+ T cells from PBMCs. Subset indicated: CD45RA+ positively selected. The receptors here all came from a man younger than 30 in good health. Some clones in this sample may be carry-over from other donors' samples.

The rearrangement uses TRBV27 and TRBJ1-5, with D perhaps matching TRBD1 (5 bases). V lost 4 bases to trimming and J lost 0 bases, with 10 bases between them. CDR1 and CDR2 (germline): MNHEY, SMNVEV (reference sequence). The CDR3 is 15 residues long. This CDR3 reads CASSSLGDSNQPQHF. The CDR3 DNA reads as TGTGCCAGCAGTTCACTGGGGGATAGCAATCAGCCCCAGCATTTT.

The chain employs TRBV6-4 and TRBJ2-1, with TRBD2 matching over 10 bases. V was pared by 0 bases and J by 10 bases, with 9 bases of the junction left unmatched. CDR1 is MRHNA, CDR2 SNTAGT, per germline. The CDR3 loop spans 16 amino acids. The CDR3 sequence is CASSDSWASGRAEQFF. The CDR3 nucleotides read TGTGCCAGCAGTGACTCTTGGGCCAGCGGGAGGGCCGAGCAGTTCTTC.

The chain is built from TRBV27 and TRBJ2-1; TRBD1 matches at 9 bases. The germline V gene encodes CDR1 MNHEY and CDR2 SMNVEV (reference sequence). The CDR3 runs 17 residues. V lost 4 bases to trimming and J lost 6 bases; unmatched junction nucleotides: 13. CDR3 DNA sequence: TGTGCCAGCAGTTGGAATCTCCGGGACAGGGAGGCCAATGAGCAGTTCTTC. Its protein product is CASSWNLRDREANEQFF.

V is TRBV15 and J is TRBJ1-5, with a tentative D call TRBD1 (6 bases). Germline lookup yields CDR1 LNHNV and CDR2 YYDKDF (reference sequence). The CDR3 is 16 amino acids. Trimming removed 5 bases from V and 7 bases from J, with 21 bases in between. The CDR3 sequence is CATSAEIRGGRQPQHF. CDR3 bases: TGTGCCACCAGCGCAGAGATTCGAGGGGGAAGACAGCCCCAGCATTTT.

The chain recombines TRBV29-1 with TRBJ1-1; no definite D call. The germline gives CDR1 SQVTM, CDR2 ANQGSEA. V shed 3 bases and J shed 2 bases, with 10 bases lying between them. This CDR3 spans 13 amino acids. The CDR3 region is CSVDLGLNTEAFF. The CDR3 DNA sequence: TGCAGCGTTGACTTAGGGCTTAACACTGAAGCTTTCTTT.

This chain joins TRBV27 and TRBJ2-7, with D uncertain. Per germline, CDR1 MNHEY and CDR2 SMNVEV (reference sequence). The CDR3 has 15 amino acids. The V end was cut by 4 bases, the J end by 2 bases, with 15 bases between. The CDR3 nucleotides are TGTGCCAGCAGTTCTAATCAAAAACAAGCCTACGAGCAGTACTTC. It is translated as CASSSNQKQAYEQYF.

The V and J genes are TRBV30 and TRBJ2-7; D perhaps matches TRBD2 (7 bases). Deletions cut 0 bases from V and 9 bases from J, with 12 bases between. The CDR3 runs 12 residues. CDR1 GTSNPN and CDR2 SVGIG come from the germline V gene (reference sequence). DNA of the CDR3: TGTGCCTGGAGTGTAACGGGGGGCACGCAGTACTTC. It encodes CAWSVTGGTQYF.

The V call is TRBV28, the J call TRBJ2-3; D may be TRBD2 (6 bases). Trimming left V 7 bases short and J 2 bases short, with 13 bases between. The germline CDR1 and CDR2 sequences are MDHEN and SYDVKM. The CDR3 has 14 residues. The CDR3 region has the DNA TGTGCCAGCAAGGAGGGTTGGGTCACAGATACGCAGTATTTT. Translated: CASKEGWVTDTQYF.

This sequence joins TRBV11-2 and TRBJ1-1, with unresolved D. Trimming cost V 1 base and J 11 bases, with 11 bases left between them. The CDR3 sequence is 12 residues long. Germline V CDR1 and CDR2: SGHAT, FQNNGV. The CDR3 here is CASSLVSRNAFF. The CDR3 nucleotides read TGTGCCAGCAGCTTAGTGAGCAGGAACGCTTTCTTT. Full variable domain (outside the CDR3, taken from reference TRBV11-2 and TRBJ1-1): EAGVAQSPRYKIIEKRQSVAFWCNPISGHATLYWYQQILGQGPKLLIQFQNNGVVDDSQLPKDRFSAERLKGVDSTLKIQPAKLEDSAVYLCASSLVSRNAFFGQGTRLTVV.

The chain recombines TRBV9 with TRBJ2-2; 8 bases line up with TRBD2. CDR3 length equals 15 residues. Trimming at V came to 4 bases and at J to 2 bases, leaving 4 bases not matched to a gene. Germline V CDR1 and CDR2: SGDLS, YYNGEE. The DNA for the CDR3 is TGTGCCAGCAGCCCCACTAGCGGTAACACCGGGGAGCTGTTTTTT. Translation gives CASSPTSGNTGELFF.

The chain's CDR3 is CASSRDGYGYTF. CDR3 DNA: TGTGCCAGCAGCCGGGACGGCTATGGCTACACCTTC. V and J are TRBV6-6 and TRBJ1-2; a weak D match, TRBD1 (5 bases). In germline, CDR1 is MNHNY, CDR2 SVGAGI (reference sequence). CDR3 size: 12 residues. With 6 bases removed from V and 4 bases from J, the gap between germline ends came to 9 bases.

The chain links TRBV18 to TRBJ2-7; TRBD1 aligns across 7 bases. CDR1 is KGHSH, CDR2 LQKENI, per germline. V lost 3 bases and J lost 6; bases outside the gene matches: 11. The CDR3 sequence is 15 residues long. The CDR3 coding sequence is TGTGCCAGCTCACCCGTAACGACAGGGACGAGCGAGCAGTACTTC. It is translated as CASSPVTTGTSEQYF.

The gene calls are TRBV5-8 and TRBJ2-6; a possible D gene is TRBD2 (6 bases). V was cut by 4 bases and J by 2 bases, with 13 bases left in between. CDR1 is SGHTS and CDR2 is YDEGEE in the germline V gene. This CDR3 has 16 residues. CDR3 DNA sequence: TGTGCCAGCAGCCCCAAGGGAGGTCCTGGGGCCAACGTCCTGACTTTC. Its translation is CASSPKGGPGANVLTF.

This rearrangement joins TRBV5-4 to TRBJ2-3; unclear D gene. Germline CDR1 reads SGHNT; CDR2 reads YYREEE (reference sequence). This CDR3 has 13 residues. Deletions cut 4 bases from V and 0 bases from J, with 6 bases between. The CDR3, as DNA: TGTGCCAGCAGCATTCCTAGCACAGATACGCAGTATTTT. It codes for CASSIPSTDTQYF. The full variable domain, with the rest looked up from reference TRBV5-4 and TRBJ2-3, is ETGVTQSPTHLIKTRGQQVTLRCSSQSGHNTVSWYQQALGQGPQFIFQYYREEENGRGNFPPRFSGLQFPNYSSELNVNALELDDSALYLCASSIPSTDTQYFGPGTRLTVL.

This clone was detected only once. The V gene is TRBV9, the J gene TRBJ1-2; TRBD1 is a possible D gene (6 bases). Germline V gene lookup returns CDR1 SGDLS and CDR2 YYNGEE. Trimming shortened V by 0 bases and J by 7 bases, and 13 bases separated the two germline ends. The CDR3 contains 14 residues. Here the CDR3 DNA reads TGTGCCAGCAGCGTAGAGGGGGGAAGGAGTGGCTACACCTTC. Its protein is CASSVEGGRSGYTF.

The chain combines TRBV5-1 with TRBJ2-5; 12 bases agree with TRBD2. This CDR3 comprises 17 residues. Germline values: CDR1 SGHRS, CDR2 YFSETQ. J gave up 1 base and V 0 bases, and 4 bases lay outside the gene matches. The chain's CDR3 is CASSLGGLAGTQETQYF. Here the CDR3 DNA reads TGCGCCAGCAGCTTGGGCGGACTAGCGGGAACCCAAGAGACCCAGTACTTC.

The chain carries TRBV29-1 and TRBJ2-5; 8 nucleotides match TRBD1. The junction had 16 bases not matched to a gene; V was cut back by 8 bases and J by 11 bases. This CDR3 region has 13 residues. CDR1 SQVTM and CDR2 ANQGSEA come from the germline V gene. The CDR3 DNA is TGCAGCACGACCGGGACAGGTGGTATAGAGCAGTACTTC. This encodes CSTTGTGGIEQYF.

The J gene is TRBJ2-7, the V gene TRBV28; 9 bases are shared with TRBD1. CDR3 length: 14 residues. Looked up from germline, CDR1 is MDHEN and CDR2 is SYDVKM. V lost 6 bases to trimming and J lost 2 bases; unmatched junction nucleotides: 5. The CDR3 sequence: CASRGTGRTYEQYF. The CDR3 nucleotides read TGTGCCAGCAGGGGGACAGGGAGGACCTACGAGCAGTACTTC.

The V gene is TRBV28, the J gene TRBJ1-4, with a weak D call TRBD1 (6 bases). The CDR3 has 15 amino acids. Germline lookup yields CDR1 MDHEN and CDR2 SYDVKM. V dropped 6 bases and J dropped 5 bases, with 16 bases sitting between them. Here the CDR3 DNA reads TGTGCCAGCAGCCTAAGTCGGGGGCTAAATGAAAAACTGTTTTTT. Its translation: CASSLSRGLNEKLFF.

The chain employs TRBV19 and TRBJ2-7; D may match TRBD1 or TRBD2 (6 bases each). This CDR3 contains 14 residues. Trimming took off 6 bases at V and 1 base at J, with 13 bases between the two ends. Germline V gene sequence: CDR1 LNHDA, CDR2 SQIVND (reference sequence). The CDR3 DNA reads as TGTGCCAGTAGCCAACAGGGACTTTCCTACGAGCAGTACTTC. It codes for CASSQQGLSYEQYF. Supplemented by reference TRBV19 and TRBJ2-7, the full variable domain reads DGGITQSPKYLFRKEGQNVTLSCEQNLNHDAMYWYRQDPGQGLRLIYYSQIVNDFQKGDIAEGYSVSREKKESFPLTVTSAQKNPTAFYLCASSQQGLSYEQYFGPGTRLTVT.

The V call is TRBV29-1, the J call TRBJ2-3; 7 bases match TRBD1. The CDR3 runs to 16 residues. Germline values: CDR1 SQVTM, CDR2 ANQGSEA. With 4 bases clipped from V and 6 bases from J, the junction kept 16 bases outside the gene matches. Here the CDR3 reads CSVGMVPGQPSDTQYF. The CDR3 nucleotides read TGCAGCGTTGGGATGGTCCCGGGACAGCCATCCGATACGCAGTATTTT.

This chain connects TRBV2 to TRBJ2-5, with D hard to call. The V gene lost 8 bases and the J gene lost 5 bases, with 18 bases spanning the gap. CDR3 size: 14 residues. Germline-derived CDR1 and CDR2 are SNHLY and FYNNEI. The CDR3 protein is CASQIRLGWETQYF. The DNA of the CDR3 is TGTGCCAGCCAGATCCGGCTCGGGTGGGAGACCCAGTACTTC.

In the case of this clone: Compared with germline, one end of the junction differs, possibly owing to a read error. This rearrangement joins TRBV27 to TRBJ1-1; D ambiguous. The V gene's germline CDR1 is MNHEY and CDR2 SMNVEV (reference sequence). This CDR3 contains 13 residues. The CDR3 region is CASSLSPPGPGIF. The CDR3 DNA is TGTGCCAGCAGTTTATCCCCTCCCGGGCCGGGGATCTTT.

This chain links TRBV18 with TRBJ2-7; TRBD1 matches at 11 bases. This CDR3 has 15 amino acids. The J segment lost 7 bases and the V segment lost 3 bases, leaving 8 bases of the junction unmatched. Germline V gene sequence: CDR1 KGHSH, CDR2 LQKENI. CDR3 coding DNA: TGTGCCAGCTCACCGACCGGACAGGGGGCGAGGGAGCAGTACTTC. Its translation: CASSPTGQGAREQYF.

The chain combines TRBV7-3 with TRBJ2-3, with 7 bases aligning to TRBD2. With 3 bases clipped from V and 6 bases from J, the junction kept 21 bases outside the gene matches. The CDR3 extends over 19 amino acids. CDR1 is SGHTA and CDR2 is FQGTGA in the germline V gene. The CDR3 bases are TGTGCCAGCAGCTTCTCGGCTCTTAGGGCTAGCGGAGCCCCGGATACGCAGTATTTT. Its protein product is CASSFSALRASGAPDTQYF.